The clone carrying this T cell receptor beta chain turned up a few times. Its specificity is not known. Other DNA sequences of this sample code for an identical CDR3. Sequenced by immunoSEQ multiplex PCR; TCRdb stores in-frame clones only, minus some. This sample has about 2,200,000 clones, with around 93% found just once. The data derive from a study of shared clonotypes between healthy human individuals. Notes on the study in general: Rarefaction showed sorted-subset sequencing was incomplete despite large depth. Memory subsets generally showed smaller estimated richness than naive subsets did.

Positively selected for CCR7, the CD45RO-negative cells used as naive CD8 cells excluded terminally differentiated effector memory CD45RA+ cells. The sequenced material came from naive CD8+ T cells from PBMCs. This clonotype was obtained from a man between 18 and 29 years old in good health. Some clones in this sample may be carry-over from other donors' samples.

The CDR3 DNA follows: TGCAGCGTCGGGGCAAACTATGGCTACACCTTC. Amino acids: CSVGANYGYTF. The chain couples TRBV29-1 to TRBJ1-2; D might be TRBD1 (5 bases). This CDR3 is built from 11 residues. The V gene lost 6 bases and the J gene lost 2 bases, with 7 bases spanning the gap. Germline V gene lookup returns CDR1 SQVTM and CDR2 ANQGSEA.